Sequencing of this T cell receptor beta chain was carried out in a study of blood T cell repertoires in COVID-19. Sequenced by immunoSEQ multiplex PCR; TCRdb stores in-frame clones only, minus some. This table has 400,000 to 550,000 clones, 75% to 90% appearing once. With 0 bases removed from V and 10 bases from J, the gap between germline ends came to 10 bases. Germline V lookup: CDR1 MNHNS, CDR2 SASEGT. This CDR3 is 13 amino acids long. This clone has just one count. The rearrangement links TRBV6-1 to TRBJ1-5; D ambiguous. The sequence came from a woman between 25 and 40 years old with acute or convalescent COVID-19. Sequencing input: peripheral blood. This chain's CDR3 is CASSEARGTPQHF. The CDR3, as DNA: TGTGCCAGCAGTGAAGCGAGAGGTACCCCCCAGCATTTT.